A selection of T cell receptor beta chains follows, all from one sample in a study of cytomegalovirus exposure and HLA in healthy donors. Profiled with immunoSEQ multiplex PCR; TCRdb holds only in-frame clones, not every one. There are under 150,000 clones in the sample; roughly four fifths occur only once, and 5.5% to 7% lies in the top ten. Sequencing was carried out using PBMCs. These receptors came from a woman aged 40 to 50 in good health and CMV-seropositive. Both conserved end residues are part of each CDR3. D genes are given only for firm matches. Only some rows state a clone size, as once, few, many or a class for expanded clones.

CDR3 protein	CDR3 DNA	J gene	D gene	V gene	CDR3 length	clone size
CAWSVSGWARYGYTF	TGTGCCTGGAGTGTATCAGGGTGGGCGAGGTATGGCTACACCTTC	TRBJ1-2	NA	TRBV30	15	NA
CASSLLDTSDEQFF	TGCGCCAGCAGCTTGTTGGACACGAGCGATGAGCAGTTCTTC	TRBJ2-1	NA	TRBV5-1	14	few
CASSSGGGAFGDTQYF	TGCGCCAGCAGCTCAGGAGGGGGGGCCTTCGGAGATACGCAGTATTTT	TRBJ2-3	NA	TRBV5-1	16	NA
CASSEARGTGFQHF	TGTGCCAGCAGTGAAGCAAGGGGGACAGGGTTCCAGCATTTT	TRBJ1-5	TRBD1	TRBV6-1	14	NA
CASSAGTGHGEQFF	TGTGCCAGCTCAGCCGGGACAGGTCACGGTGAGCAGTTCTTC	TRBJ2-1	TRBD1	TRBV18	14	NA
CAFQRPTRSYEQYF	TGTGCCTTTCAGAGGCCGACTCGCTCCTACGAGCAGTACTTC	TRBJ2-7	NA	TRBV30	14	NA
CASAGQGVSPLHF	TGTGCCAGCGCTGGACAGGGCGTTTCTCCCCTCCACTTT	TRBJ1-6	TRBD1	TRBV9	13	NA
CASSVTGGVASGYTF	TGTGCCAGTAGTGTAACAGGGGGCGTTGCGAGTGGCTACACCTTC	TRBJ1-2	TRBD1	TRBV19	15	NA
CASSYLEAGREKLFF	TGCGCCAGCAGCTATTTGGAAGCAGGGCGTGAAAAACTGTTTTTT	TRBJ1-4	NA	TRBV5-1	15	NA
CASSQDEGAGANVLTF	TGCGCCAGCAGCCAAGATGAGGGAGCTGGGGCCAACGTCCTGACTTTC	TRBJ2-6	NA	TRBV4-3	16	medium-sized
CASSPGLASYNEQFF	TGTGCCAGTAGCCCGGGACTAGCCTCCTACAATGAGCAGTTCTTC	TRBJ2-1	TRBD2	TRBV19	15	NA
CASSPNDRGTGYEQYF	TGTGCCAGTAGCCCAAATGACAGGGGAACCGGCTACGAGCAGTACTTC	TRBJ2-7	TRBD1	TRBV19	16	few
CSVRGGGTYEQYF	TGCAGCGTCAGAGGGGGGGGAACCTACGAGCAGTACTTC	TRBJ2-7	NA	TRBV29-1	13	NA
CASSLTGGGITEAFF	TGTGCCAGCAGCTTAACGGGAGGGGGAATCACTGAAGCTTTCTTT	TRBJ1-1	NA	TRBV7-3	15	NA
CAWSVGEGTEAFF	TGTGCCTGGAGCGTAGGGGAGGGAACTGAAGCTTTCTTT	TRBJ1-1	NA	TRBV30	13	once
CASSLAKAGGWNEQFF	TGTGCCAGCAGCTTAGCGAAAGCGGGAGGGTGGAATGAGCAGTTCTTC	TRBJ2-1	TRBD2	TRBV7-9	16	NA
CASSNRLQGRFSSCDQPQHF	TGTGCCAGCAGCAATAGGTTGCAGGGCCGTTTCTCCTCTTGTGATCAGCCCCAGCATTTT	TRBJ1-5	NA	TRBV21-1	20	NA
CASSLTPGKGAGYGYTF	TGTGCCAGCAGCTTAACCCCCGGGAAGGGGGCAGGCTATGGCTACACCTTC	TRBJ1-2	TRBD1	TRBV7-9	17	NA
CASSSQTSGYTF	TGCGCCAGCAGCTCTCAGACATCTGGCTACACCTTC	TRBJ1-2	NA	TRBV4-1	12	NA
CASSEDRADTQYF	TGTGCCAGCAGTGAGGACAGGGCCGATACGCAGTATTTT	TRBJ2-3	TRBD1	TRBV2	13	once
CASSIRGAYTEAFF	TGTGCCAGTAGTATTCGGGGGGCTTACACTGAAGCTTTCTTT	TRBJ1-1	NA	TRBV19	14	NA
CASRAAVSGVDTQYF	TGTGCCAGCAGGGCAGCAGTGAGCGGAGTAGATACGCAGTATTTT	TRBJ2-3	NA	TRBV27	15	few
CAIRQDRSNYGYTF	TGTGCCATCAGACAGGACAGGTCGAACTATGGCTACACCTTC	TRBJ1-2	TRBD1	TRBV10-3	14	NA
CASSLWASGSLNEQFF	TGTGCCAGCAGTTTATGGGCTAGCGGGAGTTTAAATGAGCAGTTCTTC	TRBJ2-1	TRBD2	TRBV27	16	NA
CATVPGTASYGYTF	TGTGCCACCGTCCCCGGGACAGCAAGCTATGGCTACACCTTC	TRBJ1-2	TRBD1	TRBV6-1	14	NA